The 21 T cell receptor beta chains listed next were all sequenced from one sample in a study of blood T cell repertoires in COVID-19. Sequenced by immunoSEQ multiplex PCR; TCRdb stores in-frame clones only, minus some. Altogether hundreds of thousands of clones are present, more than 80% being singletons, with the ten largest covering about 2.9%. The sequencing sample was made of peripheral blood. All receptors come from a woman in her 30s with COVID-19, enrolled during active disease.

The rearrangement links TRBV9 to TRBJ2-1, with 10 bases lining up with TRBD2. The CDR3 sequence is 13 residues long. Per the germline V gene, CDR1 is SGDLS and CDR2 is YYNGEE. The junction had 4 bases not matched to a gene; V was cut back by 4 bases and J by 9 bases. CDR3 nucleotide sequence: TGTGCCAGCAGCCCGCGACTAGCGGGTGAGCAGTTCTTC. It is translated as CASSPRLAGEQFF.

V gene TRBV27 combines with J gene TRBJ1-1, with D possibly matching TRBD1 (6 bases). The germline V and J ends were trimmed by 5 bases and 3 bases, with 16 bases remaining between them. Germline loops: CDR1 MNHEY, CDR2 SMNVEV (reference sequence). The CDR3 totals 15 residues. CDR3 nucleotides: TGTGCCAGCAGTGATAGGTACAGGGCGGACACTGAAGCTTTCTTT. Amino acids: CASSDRYRADTEAFF.

This clone is a singleton in its sample. This chain uses TRBV7-9 with TRBJ2-1; no definite D call. CDR3 length equals 14 residues. V was pared by 10 bases and J by 0 bases, with 13 bases between. The germline CDR1 and CDR2 sequences are SEHNR and FQNEAQ (reference sequence). In nucleotides, the CDR3 is TGTGCCACCATCGAGTTTAGCTCCTACAATGAGCAGTTCTTC. Translating it yields CATIEFSSYNEQFF.

CDR3 protein: CASSYAGAATNEKLFF. CDR3 DNA sequence: TGTGCCAGCAGTTACGCGGGGGCGGCAACTAATGAAAAACTGTTTTTT. The rearrangement links TRBV6-2 or TRBV6-3 to TRBJ1-4; possibly TRBD1 for D (6 bases). This CDR3 has 16 amino acids. V was cut by 2 bases and J by 0 bases, with 10 bases left in between. Per the germline V gene, CDR1 is MNHEY and CDR2 is SVGEGT.

The V and J genes are TRBV5-1 and TRBJ1-1, with TRBD1 identical over 7 bases. The CDR3 is made up of 14 amino acids. In germline, CDR1 is SGHRS, CDR2 YFSETQ. Trimming removed 4 bases from V and 0 bases from J; junction bases left unmatched: 3. The CDR3 is CASSRTGMNTEAFF. CDR3 coding DNA: TGCGCCAGCAGCAGGACAGGCATGAACACTGAAGCTTTCTTT.

In this sample, this clone turned up many times. V and J are TRBV2 and TRBJ2-3, with D perhaps TRBD1 (5 bases). There are 14 residues in the CDR3. Per germline, CDR1 SNHLY and CDR2 FYNNEI. Deletions cut 6 bases from V and 0 bases from J, with 10 bases between. This chain's CDR3 is CASRAAGSTDTQYF. CDR3 DNA: TGTGCCAGCAGGGCGGCAGGGAGCACAGATACGCAGTATTTT.

The chain is built from TRBV28 and TRBJ1-2, with 12 bases lining up with TRBD1. Trimming took 9 bases from V and 8 from J; bases not matched to a gene: 7. There are 13 residues in the CDR3. CDR1 and CDR2 (germline): MDHEN, SYDVKM. The CDR3 nucleotides are TGTGCCAGTCGGTGGGGGACAGGGGGCGGCTACACCTTC. Protein: CASRWGTGGGYTF.

This sequence joins TRBV5-6 and TRBJ2-4; 10 bases are shared with TRBD2. Looked up from germline, CDR1 is SGHDT and CDR2 is YYEEEE. The CDR3 spans 16 residues. The J segment lost 4 bases and the V segment lost 3 bases, leaving 7 bases of the junction unmatched. DNA for the CDR3: TGTGCCAGCAGCTACGGGACTAGCGTTACGAAAAACATTCAGTACTTC. Translating gives CASSYGTSVTKNIQYF.

The chain uses TRBV5-1 and TRBJ2-5; TRBD2 might be the D (5 bases). CDR1 and CDR2 from the germline V gene are SGHRS and YFSETQ. This CDR3 region has 14 residues. Trimming removed 2 bases from V and 5 bases from J, with 13 bases in between. In DNA form, the CDR3 reads TGCGCCAGCAGCTTCGACGGGAATTGGGAGACCCAGTACTTC. Its translation is CASSFDGNWETQYF.

This clone has more than one count but fewer than ten. The V call is TRBV28, the J call TRBJ1-2; D is uncertain. Germline values: CDR1 MDHEN, CDR2 SYDVKM. Trimming left V 2 bases short and J 4 bases short, with 11 bases between. The CDR3 runs 14 residues. The CDR3 nucleotides read TGTGCCAGCAGTTTAGGTCTAGGGAGCTATGGCTACACCTTC. It yields the protein CASSLGLGSYGYTF.

This sequence joins TRBV7-2 and TRBJ2-7; TRBD1 matches 8 bases. The CDR3 runs 14 residues. Trimming cost V 7 bases and J 6 bases; bases outside gene matches: 11. The germline gives CDR1 SGHTA, CDR2 FQGNSA. CDR3 DNA: TGTGCCAGCATGGACAGGGCTCGCCGCGGCGAGCAGTACTTC. Translation: CASMDRARRGEQYF.

This sequence joins TRBV12-5 and TRBJ1-4; 11 positions agree with TRBD1. V gave up 3 bases and J gave up 8 bases; unmatched junction bases: 5. CDR3 length: 15 residues. CDR1 and CDR2 (germline): LGHNT, FRNRAP. CDR3 region: CASGLGDRGVEKLFF. The CDR3 DNA sequence: TGTGCTAGTGGTTTAGGGGACAGGGGGGTCGAAAAACTGTTTTTT. Full variable domain (missing parts from reference TRBV12-5 and TRBJ1-4): DARVTQTPRHKVTEMGQEVTMRCQPILGHNTVFWYRQTMMQGLELLAYFRNRAPLDDSGMPKDRFSAEMPDATLATLKIQPSEPRDSAVYFCASGLGDRGVEKLFFGSGTQLSVL.

The chain couples TRBV3-1 (or the pseudogene TRBV3-2) to TRBJ2-3, with D uncertain. Germline CDR1 is LGHDT and CDR2 is YNNKEL (reference sequence). V lost 2 bases and J lost 0, with 15 bases in between. The CDR3 is 17 residues long. The chain's CDR3 is CASSQPLGIPSTDTQYF. The CDR3 DNA reads as TGTGCCAGCAGCCAACCTTTGGGCATCCCTAGCACAGATACGCAGTATTTT.

The J gene is TRBJ2-2, the V gene TRBV7-9; D is perhaps TRBD1 (7 bases). Germline V gene lookup returns CDR1 SEHNR and CDR2 FQNEAQ (reference sequence). This CDR3 contains 16 residues. Trimming shortened V by 7 bases and J by 1 base, and 16 bases separated the two germline ends. CDR3 coding DNA: TGTGCCAGCAATCTACAGGGGCGGGAGAACACCGGGGAGCTGTTTTTT. Amino acid sequence: CASNLQGRENTGELFF.

The CDR3 loop is CASSGGGSEQFF. CDR3 DNA: TGCGCCAGTAGCGGGGGAGGGAGTGAGCAGTTCTTC. The chain carries TRBV5-1 and TRBJ2-1, with 9 bases aligning to TRBD2. Germline trimming cut 8 bases from V and 9 bases from J; bases unmatched to any gene: 6. Germline V gene lookup returns CDR1 SGHRS and CDR2 YFSETQ. CDR3 length equals 12 residues.

V and J are TRBV13 and TRBJ2-1; TRBD2 matches at 14 bases. With 4 bases clipped from V and 7 bases from J, the junction kept 6 bases outside the gene matches. The CDR3 loop spans 16 amino acids. CDR1 and CDR2 from the germline V gene are PRHDT and FYEKMQ (reference sequence). The CDR3 sequence is CASSSPGTSGSNEQFF. In nucleotides, the CDR3 is TGTGCCAGCAGCTCCCCTGGGACTAGCGGGAGTAATGAGCAGTTCTTC.

The chain links TRBV5-1 to TRBJ1-4; tentatively, D is TRBD1 (6 bases). V was shortened by 4 bases and J by 7 bases, with 17 bases between the two germline ends. The germline CDR1 and CDR2 sequences are SGHRS and YFSETQ. The CDR3 extends over 15 amino acids. The CDR3 here is CASSTLGGRGEKLFF. CDR3 DNA sequence: TGCGCCAGCAGCACCCTCGGGGGGCGCGGTGAAAAACTGTTTTTT.

The chain uses TRBV7-9 and TRBJ2-7; 8 nucleotides align to TRBD1. Germline CDR1 is SEHNR and CDR2 is FQNEAQ (reference sequence). The V and J ends lost 5 bases and 0 bases, in that order; junction bases with no gene match: 3. The CDR3 loop spans 14 amino acids. The CDR3 coding sequence is TGTGCCAGCAGCCCCGGGACAGGCTCCTACGAGCAGTACGTC. Translation: CASSPGTGSYEQYV.

The chain joins TRBV28 to TRBJ2-5; 15 bases match TRBD2. The germline V gene has CDR1 MDHEN and CDR2 SYDVKM. This CDR3 region has 16 residues. J lost 2 bases, V lost 5 bases, and 3 bases had no gene match. The CDR3 spells CASSPGTSGGQETQYF. The CDR3 coding sequence is TGTGCCAGCAGTCCTGGGACTAGCGGGGGGCAAGAGACCCAGTACTTC.

The rearrangement joins TRBV4-1 to TRBJ1-3; the D is unclear. This CDR3 is 15 amino acids long. Per the germline V gene, CDR1 is MGHRA and CDR2 is YSYEKL. The V gene lost 6 bases and the J gene lost 0 bases, with 12 bases spanning the gap. CDR3 amino acids: CASRPYTNSGNTIYF. As DNA, the CDR3 is TGCGCCAGCAGACCCTATACCAACTCTGGAAACACCATATATTTT.

The chain combines TRBV24-1 with TRBJ2-1; D call uncertain. Germline assignment: CDR1 KGHDR and CDR2 SFDVKD. Trimming stripped 9 bases from V and 8 bases from J, with 10 bases between. This CDR3 is 11 amino acids long. This CDR3 is CATAVSDEQFF. As DNA, the CDR3 is TGTGCCACCGCCGTGTCGGATGAGCAGTTCTTC.